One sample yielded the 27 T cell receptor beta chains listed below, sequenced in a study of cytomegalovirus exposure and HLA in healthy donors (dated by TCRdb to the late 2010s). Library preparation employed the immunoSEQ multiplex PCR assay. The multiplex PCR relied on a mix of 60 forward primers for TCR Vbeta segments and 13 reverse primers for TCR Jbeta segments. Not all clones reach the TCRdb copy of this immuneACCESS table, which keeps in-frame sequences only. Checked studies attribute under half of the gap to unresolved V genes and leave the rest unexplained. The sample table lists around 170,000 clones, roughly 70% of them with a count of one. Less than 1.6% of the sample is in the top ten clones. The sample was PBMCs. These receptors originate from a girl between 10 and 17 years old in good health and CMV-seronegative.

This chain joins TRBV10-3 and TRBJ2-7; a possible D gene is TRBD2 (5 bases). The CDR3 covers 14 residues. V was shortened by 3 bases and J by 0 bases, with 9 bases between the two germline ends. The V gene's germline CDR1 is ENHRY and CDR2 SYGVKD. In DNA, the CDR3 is TGTGCCATCAGTGATGTCGGGGTCTCCTACGAGCAGTACTTC. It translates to CAISDVGVSYEQYF.

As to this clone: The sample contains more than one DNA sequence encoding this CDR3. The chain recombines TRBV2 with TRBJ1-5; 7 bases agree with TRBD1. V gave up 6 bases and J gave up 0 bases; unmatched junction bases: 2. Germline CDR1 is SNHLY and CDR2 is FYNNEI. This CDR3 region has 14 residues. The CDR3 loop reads CASSRDSSNQPQHF. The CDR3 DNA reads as TGTGCCAGCAGCCGGGACAGTAGCAATCAGCCCCAGCATTTT.

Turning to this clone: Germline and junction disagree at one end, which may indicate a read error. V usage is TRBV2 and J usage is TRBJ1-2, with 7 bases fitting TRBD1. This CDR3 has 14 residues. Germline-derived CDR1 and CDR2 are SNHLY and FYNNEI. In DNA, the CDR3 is TGTGCCAGCAGGGAAGGACAGGCTAACTATGGCTACACCTTC. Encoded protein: CASREGQANYGYTF. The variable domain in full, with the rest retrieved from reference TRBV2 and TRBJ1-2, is EPEVTQTPSHQVTQMGQEVILRCVPISNHLYFYWYRQILGQKVEFLVSFYNNEISEKSEIFDDQFSVERPDGSNFTLKIRSTKLEDSAMYFCASREGQANYGYTFGSGTRLTVV.

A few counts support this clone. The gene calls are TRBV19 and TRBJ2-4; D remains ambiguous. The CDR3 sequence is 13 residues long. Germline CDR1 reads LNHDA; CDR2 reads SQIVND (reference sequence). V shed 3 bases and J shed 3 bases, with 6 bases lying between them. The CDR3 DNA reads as TGTGCCAGTAGTATCATCGGCAAAAACATTCAGTACTTC. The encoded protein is CASSIIGKNIQYF.

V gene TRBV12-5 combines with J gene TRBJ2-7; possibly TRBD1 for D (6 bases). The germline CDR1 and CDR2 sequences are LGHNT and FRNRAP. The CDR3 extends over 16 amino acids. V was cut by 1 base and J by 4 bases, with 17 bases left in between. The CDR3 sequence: CASGLAPGHGLYEQYF. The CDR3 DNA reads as TGTGCTAGTGGTTTGGCTCCGGGACACGGGTTATACGAGCAGTACTTC.

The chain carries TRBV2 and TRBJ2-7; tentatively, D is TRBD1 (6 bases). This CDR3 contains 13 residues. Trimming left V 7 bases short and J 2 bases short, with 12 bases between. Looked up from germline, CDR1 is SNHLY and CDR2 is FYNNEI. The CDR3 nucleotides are TGTGCCAGCACGGCAGGGGCCGCCTACGAGCAGTACTTC. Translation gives CASTAGAAYEQYF.

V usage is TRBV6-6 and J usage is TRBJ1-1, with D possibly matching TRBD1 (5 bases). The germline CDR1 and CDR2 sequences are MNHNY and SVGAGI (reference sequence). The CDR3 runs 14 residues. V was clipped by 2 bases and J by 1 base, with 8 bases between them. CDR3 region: CASSYVGGNTEAFF. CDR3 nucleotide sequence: TGTGCCAGCAGTTACGTCGGGGGGAACACTGAAGCTTTCTTT.

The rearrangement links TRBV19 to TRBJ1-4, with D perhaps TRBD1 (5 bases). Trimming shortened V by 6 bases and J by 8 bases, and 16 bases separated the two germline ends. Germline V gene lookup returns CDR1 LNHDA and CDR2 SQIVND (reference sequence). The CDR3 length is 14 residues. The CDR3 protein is CASRAPGDQEKLFF. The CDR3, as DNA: TGTGCCAGTAGGGCCCCGGGGGATCAAGAAAAACTGTTTTTT.

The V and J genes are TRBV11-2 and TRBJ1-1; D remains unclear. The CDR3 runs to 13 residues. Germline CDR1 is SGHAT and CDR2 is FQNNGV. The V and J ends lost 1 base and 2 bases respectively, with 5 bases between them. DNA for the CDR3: TGTGCCAGCAGCTTAGGGGCCAACACTGAAGCTTTCTTT. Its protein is CASSLGANTEAFF.

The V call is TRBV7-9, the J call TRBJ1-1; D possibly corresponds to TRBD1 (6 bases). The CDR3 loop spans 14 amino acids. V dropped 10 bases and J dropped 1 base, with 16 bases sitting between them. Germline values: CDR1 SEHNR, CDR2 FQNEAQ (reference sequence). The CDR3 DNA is TGTGCCACCACTCCCAAACAGGGGAACACTGAAGCTTTCTTT. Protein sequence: CATTPKQGNTEAFF.

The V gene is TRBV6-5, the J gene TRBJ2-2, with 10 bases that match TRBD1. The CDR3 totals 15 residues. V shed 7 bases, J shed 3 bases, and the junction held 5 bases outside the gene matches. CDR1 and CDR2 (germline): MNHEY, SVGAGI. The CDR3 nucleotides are TGTGCCAGCATTCCGGGACAGGGGTACACCGGGGAGCTGTTTTTT. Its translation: CASIPGQGYTGELFF.

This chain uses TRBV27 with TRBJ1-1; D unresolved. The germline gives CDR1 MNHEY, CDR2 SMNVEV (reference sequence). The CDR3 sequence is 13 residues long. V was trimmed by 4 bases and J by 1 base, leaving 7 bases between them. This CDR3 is CASSWAGNTEAFF. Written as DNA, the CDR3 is TGTGCCAGCAGTTGGGCAGGGAACACTGAAGCTTTCTTT.

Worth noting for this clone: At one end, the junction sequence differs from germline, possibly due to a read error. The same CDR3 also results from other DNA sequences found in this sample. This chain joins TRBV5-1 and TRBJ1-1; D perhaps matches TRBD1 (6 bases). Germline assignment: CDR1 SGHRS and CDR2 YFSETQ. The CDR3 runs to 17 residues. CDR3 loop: CASSPSLGAGAGTEAFF. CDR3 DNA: TGCGCTAGCAGTCCCAGTCTTGGCGCAGGGGCTGGCACTGAAGCTTTCTTT.

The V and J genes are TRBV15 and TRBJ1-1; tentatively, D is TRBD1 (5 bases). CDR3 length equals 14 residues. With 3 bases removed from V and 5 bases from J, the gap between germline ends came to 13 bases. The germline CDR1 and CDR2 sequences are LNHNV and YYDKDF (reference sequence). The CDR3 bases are TGTGCCACCAGCAGGGAAAGGGGCTGGACTGAAGCTTTCTTT. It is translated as CATSRERGWTEAFF.

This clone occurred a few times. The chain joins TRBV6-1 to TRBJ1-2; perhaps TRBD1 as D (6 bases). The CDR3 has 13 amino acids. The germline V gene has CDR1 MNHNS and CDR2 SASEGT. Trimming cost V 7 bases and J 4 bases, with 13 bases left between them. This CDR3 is CASIPGATYGYTF. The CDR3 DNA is TGTGCCAGCATTCCAGGGGCTACCTATGGCTACACCTTC.

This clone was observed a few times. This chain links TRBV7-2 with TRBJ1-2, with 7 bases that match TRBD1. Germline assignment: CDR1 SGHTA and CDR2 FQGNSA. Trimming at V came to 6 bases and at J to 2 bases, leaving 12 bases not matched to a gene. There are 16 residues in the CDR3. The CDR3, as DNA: TGTGCCAGCAGTCGATCTGGGTCAGGGGGGAACTATGGCTACACCTTC. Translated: CASSRSGSGGNYGYTF.

DNA for the CDR3: TGTGCCAGCTGTAGGACCCTACTAGCGACTTCGGGCGAGCAGTACTTC. Translation gives CASCRTLLATSGEQYF. The chain links TRBV18 to TRBJ2-7; 7 bases map to TRBD2. The CDR3 loop spans 16 amino acids. Germline loops: CDR1 KGHSH, CDR2 LQKENI. J lost 6 bases, V lost 7 bases, and 18 bases had no gene match.

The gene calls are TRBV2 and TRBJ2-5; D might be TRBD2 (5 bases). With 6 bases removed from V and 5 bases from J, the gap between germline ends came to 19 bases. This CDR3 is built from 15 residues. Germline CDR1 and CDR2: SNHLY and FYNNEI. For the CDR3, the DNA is TGTGCCAGCAGCCCCTTCCGGGGAGAGGCGGAGACCCAGTACTTC. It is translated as CASSPFRGEAETQYF.

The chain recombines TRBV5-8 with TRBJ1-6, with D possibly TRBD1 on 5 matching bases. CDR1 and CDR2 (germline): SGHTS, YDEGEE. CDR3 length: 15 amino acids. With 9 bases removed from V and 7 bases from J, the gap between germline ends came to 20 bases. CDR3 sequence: CATMSAAGPNSPLHF. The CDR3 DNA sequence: TGTGCCACCATGAGCGCAGCGGGACCAAATTCACCCCTCCACTTT.

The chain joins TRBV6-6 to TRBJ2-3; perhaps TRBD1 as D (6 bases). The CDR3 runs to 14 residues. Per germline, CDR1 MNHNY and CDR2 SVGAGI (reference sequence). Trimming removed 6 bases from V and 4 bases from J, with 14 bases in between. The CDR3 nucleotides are TGTGCCAGCAGGGGTGCCCCAGGGGCAGATACGCAGTATTTT. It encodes CASRGAPGADTQYF.

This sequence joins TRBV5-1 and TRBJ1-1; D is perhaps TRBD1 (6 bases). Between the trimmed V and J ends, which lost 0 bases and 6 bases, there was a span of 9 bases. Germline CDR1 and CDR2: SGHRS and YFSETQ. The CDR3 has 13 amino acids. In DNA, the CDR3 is TGCGCCAGCAGCTTGGAACAGGGTGCTGAAGCTTTCTTT. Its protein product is CASSLEQGAEAFF. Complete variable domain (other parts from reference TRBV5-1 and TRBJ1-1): KAGVTQTPRYLIKTRGQQVTLSCSPISGHRSVSWYQQTPGQGLQFLFEYFSETQRNKGNFPGRFSGRQFSNSRSEMNVSTLELGDSALYLCASSLEQGAEAFFGQGTRLTVV.

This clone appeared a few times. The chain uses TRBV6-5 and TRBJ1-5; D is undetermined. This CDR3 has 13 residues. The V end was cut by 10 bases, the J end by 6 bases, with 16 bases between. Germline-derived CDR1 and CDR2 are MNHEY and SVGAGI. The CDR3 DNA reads TGTGCCACCCGGGAGTTGGCGGGTCAGCCCCAGCATTTT. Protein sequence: CATRELAGQPQHF.

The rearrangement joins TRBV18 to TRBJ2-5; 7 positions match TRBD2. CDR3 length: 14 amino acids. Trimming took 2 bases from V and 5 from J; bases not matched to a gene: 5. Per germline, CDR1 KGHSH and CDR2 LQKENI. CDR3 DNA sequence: TGTGCCAGCTCACCATCACTAGCGTTGGAGACCCAGTACTTC. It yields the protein CASSPSLALETQYF.

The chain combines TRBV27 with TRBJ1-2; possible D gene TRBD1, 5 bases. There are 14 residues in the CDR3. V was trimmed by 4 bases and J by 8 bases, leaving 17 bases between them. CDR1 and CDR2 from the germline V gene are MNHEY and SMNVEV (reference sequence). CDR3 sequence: CASSSPRGGSGYTF. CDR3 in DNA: TGTGCCAGCAGTTCCCCGCGGGGGGGGTCAGGCTACACCTTC.

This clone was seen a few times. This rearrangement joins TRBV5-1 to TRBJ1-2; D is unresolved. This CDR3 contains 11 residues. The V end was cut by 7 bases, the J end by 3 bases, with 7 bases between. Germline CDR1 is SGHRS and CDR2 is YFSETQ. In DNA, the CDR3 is TGCGCCAGCTCGGCGGACTATGGCTACACCTTC. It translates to CASSADYGYTF.

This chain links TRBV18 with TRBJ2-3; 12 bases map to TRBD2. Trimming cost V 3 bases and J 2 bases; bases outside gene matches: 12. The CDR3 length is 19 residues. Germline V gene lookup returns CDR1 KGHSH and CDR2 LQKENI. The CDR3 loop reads CASSPDGKLAGGLTDTQYF. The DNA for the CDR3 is TGTGCCAGCTCACCTGACGGCAAACTAGCGGGGGGACTCACAGATACGCAGTATTTT.

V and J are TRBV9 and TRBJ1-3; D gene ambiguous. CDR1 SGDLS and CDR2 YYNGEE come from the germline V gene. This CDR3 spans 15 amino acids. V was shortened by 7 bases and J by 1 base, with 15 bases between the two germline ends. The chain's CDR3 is CASGAYFDSGNTIYF. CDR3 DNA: TGTGCCAGCGGTGCGTATTTCGATTCTGGAAACACCATATATTTT.